A selection of T cell receptor beta chains follows, all from one sample in a study of patients and donors after allogeneic stem cell transplantation. MiXCR, applied by TCRdb to the RT-PCR reads, yields one record per CDR3 protein. The sample includes 400,000 to 500,000 distinct CDR3 sequences, under 20% seen only once; the top ten take 7.2%. Sequencing was performed on blood, either unsorted or a sorted T cell fraction (not recorded which). Every receptor here comes from a human donor who was either an allogeneic HSCT recipient or a stem cell or donor lymphocyte infusion donor (not recorded which). It is not recorded whose cells these are; they may come from a transplant donor. CDR3s include the opening cysteine and the closing phenylalanine or tryptophan. The order of the fields is V gene, D gene, clone size, J gene, CDR3 DNA, CDR3 protein. The D gene is left open where the match is weak. A clone size is listed for some rows: how often the clone was seen (once, few, many), or a class if it is expanded.

>TRBV5-1|TRBD1|many|TRBJ1-6
TGCGCCAGCAGCACCGGACAGGGGAAGGATTCACCCCTCCACTTT
CASSTGQGKDSPLHF
>TRBV5-6|TRBD1|-|TRBJ2-5
TGTGCCAGCAGTCAGGGGGCGGGGGAGACCCAGTACTTC
CASSQGAGETQYF
>TRBV30|-|once|TRBJ2-2
TGTGCCTGGACCTGGGCTAGCTGGCCCGGGGAGCTGTTTTTT
CAWTWASWPGELFF
>TRBV5-1|TRBD1|-|TRBJ2-3
TGCGCCAGCAGCCTGACCGGGACAGGGGAAAATACGCAGTATTTT
CASSLTGTGENTQYF
>TRBV4-1|TRBD2|-|TRBJ2-7
TGCGCCAGCAGCCAAGTAGCGGCGGGAGGGCTCTACGAGCAGTACTTC
CASSQVAAGGLYEQYF
>TRBV10-3|-|few|TRBJ2-2
TGTGCCATCAGTGCGGGGGACGACAGGGAACCCACCGGGGAGCTGTTTTTT
CAISAGDDREPTGELFF
>TRBV5-5|TRBD1|few|TRBJ1-4
TGTGCCAGCAGCTTGGGGGGACAGGGGTTTGAAAAACTGTTTTTT
CASSLGGQGFEKLFF
>TRBV20-1|-|-|TRBJ1-5
TGCAGTGCTAGAGACCTTGCGGCCCAGCATTTT
CSARDLAAQHF
>TRBV11-1|-|few|TRBJ2-1
TGTGCCAGCAGCTCGACGGTCAATGAGCAGTTCTTC
CASSSTVNEQFF
>TRBV12-3/TRBV12-4|-|many|TRBJ2-7
TGTGCCAGCAGTTTGTTCGGCCCGCCACCCGGAGGTATCTACGAGCAGTACTTC
CASSLFGPPPGGIYEQYF
>TRBV9|-|few|TRBJ2-3
TGTGCCAGCAGCGTAAACGGAGATACGCAGTATTTT
CASSVNGDTQYF
>TRBV28|-|-|TRBJ1-1
TGTGCCAGCAGTTTGGCCGGGACCGTCCGCGGCACTGAAGCTTTCTTT
CASSLAGTVRGTEAFF
>TRBV5-6|-|-|TRBJ1-3
TGTGCCAGCAGCGGGACATCGAACGGGAGGTCGTGGGGAAACACCATATATTTT
CASSGTSNGRSWGNTIYF
>TRBV2|TRBD1|few|TRBJ1-1
TGTGCCAGCAGGGGACAGGTGAGGTCCACTGAAGCTTTCTTT
CASRGQVRSTEAFF
>TRBV7-9|-|-|TRBJ2-1
TGTGCCAGCAGCTTAGTGGCGGGGCGGTACAATGAGCAGTTCTTC
CASSLVAGRYNEQFF
>TRBV12-3/TRBV12-4|-|-|TRBJ2-2
TGTGCCAGCACCCCTGTTGGGCTGGCCGGGGAGCTGTTTTTT
CASTPVGLAGELFF
>TRBV5-6|TRBD1|few|TRBJ2-5
TGTGCCAGCAGCTTGATTAACCCCTTAGGGCATGAGGACAGGAAAGAGACCCAGTACTTC
CASSLINPLGHEDRKETQYF
>TRBV7-2|-|-|TRBJ2-1
TGTGCCAGCAGCCTTCCAAAGCCTTTTTACTACAATGAGCAGTTCTTC
CASSLPKPFYYNEQFF
>TRBV4-3|-|few|TRBJ1-1
TGCGCCAGCAGCCAATTGGAGGGCCACACTGAAGCTTTCTTT
CASSQLEGHTEAFF
>TRBV4-3|TRBD1|-|TRBJ2-2
TGCGCCAGCAGCCAAGAATCGTGGCCGGGGACAGAAACAACCGGGGAGCTGTTTTTT
CASSQESWPGTETTGELFF
>TRBV9|-|-|TRBJ2-3
TGTGCCAGCAGCGATGGCCTACGGTGGGGATTAACAGATACGCAGTATTTT
CASSDGLRWGLTDTQYF
>TRBV7-9|TRBD2|few|TRBJ2-1
TGTGCCAGCAGCCCCAGACTAGCGGGGAGGAATGAGCAGTTCTTC
CASSPRLAGRNEQFF
>TRBV20-1|-|many|TRBJ1-5
TGCAGTGCTCCGGACAGAGGAAATCAGCCCCAGCATTTT
CSAPDRGNQPQHF
>TRBV12-3/TRBV12-4|-|-|TRBJ1-6
TGTGCCAGCACCAAAATCGAGGGTTCACCCCTCCACTTT
CASTKIEGSPLHF
>TRBV18|-|-|TRBJ1-1
TGTGCCAGCTCGTACAGGGCCGGGACTGAAGCTTTCTTT
CASSYRAGTEAFF
>TRBV18|TRBD1|-|TRBJ2-2
TGTGCCAGCTCACCACTTTCACAGGGGGATAACGGCGGGGAGCTGTTTTTT
CASSPLSQGDNGGELFF
>TRBV20-1|-|-|TRBJ2-7
TGCAGTGGGGTCCCCAATAGCGGATGGGCTTACGAGCAGTACTTC
CSGVPNSGWAYEQYF
>TRBV6-2/TRBV6-3|-|few|TRBJ2-2
TGTGCCAGCACCCTGAGCACCGGGGAGCTGTTTTTT
CASTLSTGELFF
>TRBV9|TRBD2|few|TRBJ2-3
TGTGCCAGCAGTCTTACTAGCGGGAGGGCCTCAGCAGATACGCAGTATTTT
CASSLTSGRASADTQYF
>TRBV4-2|TRBD1|-|TRBJ1-1
TGTGCCAGCAACCACACAGGGGGCAAGAACACTGAAGCTTTCTTT
CASNHTGGKNTEAFF
>TRBV12-3/TRBV12-4|TRBD2|many|TRBJ2-3
TGTGCCAGCAGGGGACTAGCGGGAGGGACACTAGGCGATACGCAGTATTTT
CASRGLAGGTLGDTQYF
>TRBV2|-|-|TRBJ2-2
TGTGCCAGCAGGGTGAGGGCGAACACCGGGGAGCTGTTTTTT
CASRVRANTGELFF
>TRBV29-1|-|few|TRBJ1-2
TGCAGCGTTGCCGACCAAGGGGGCTACACCTTC
CSVADQGGYTF
>TRBV11-3|-|-|TRBJ1-2
TGTGCCAGCAGCTTAGGGTCGGCAGCGGGGGGCTACACCTTC
CASSLGSAAGGYTF
>TRBV12-3/TRBV12-4|-|many|TRBJ2-5
TGTGCCAGCAGTTCGTCCGGGAATGGGGAGACCCAGTACTTC
CASSSSGNGETQYF
>TRBV6-5|-|-|TRBJ2-2
TGTGCCAGCAGTTACTCGCTAGTTGGGGCCGGGGAGCTGTTTTTT
CASSYSLVGAGELFF
>TRBV25-1|-|-|TRBJ1-2
TGTGCCAGCAGTGAGCAGGAGAATTATGGCTACACCTTC
CASSEQENYGYTF
>TRBV12-3/TRBV12-4|-|few|TRBJ2-1
TGTGCCAGCAGTTTGGGGCTGGGAGGCTACAATGAGCAGTTCTTC
CASSLGLGGYNEQFF
>TRBV5-6|-|-|TRBJ2-7
TGTGCCAGCAGCTTCCCTGGGACTGACTACGAGCAGTACTTC
CASSFPGTDYEQYF
>TRBV20-1|-|-|TRBJ2-1
TGCAGTGCTAGAGATCGCAGGGGCCACAATGAGCAGTTCTTC
CSARDRRGHNEQFF
>TRBV7-8|TRBD2|-|TRBJ2-1
TGTGCCAGCAGCTTAGGAGGGTTCGGGCGGGAGCACAGTGAGCAGTTCTTC
CASSLGGFGREHSEQFF
>TRBV20-1|-|few|TRBJ1-3
TGCAGTGCTACCCGGACCGGAGGCTCTGGAAACACCATATATTTT
CSATRTGGSGNTIYF
>TRBV7-2|TRBD2|many|TRBJ2-1
TGTGCCAGCAGCATAAGCGGGGGGCCCTACAATGAGCAGTTCTTC
CASSISGGPYNEQFF
>TRBV5-6|TRBD1|-|TRBJ1-4
TGTGCCAGCAGCTTACAGGGGTTGTATGAAAAACTGTTTTTT
CASSLQGLYEKLFF
>TRBV6-2/TRBV6-3|-|-|TRBJ1-2
TGTGCCAGCAGACGTATCCGGGACGCGGTGTATGGCTACACCTTC
CASRRIRDAVYGYTF
>TRBV5-1|TRBD1|-|TRBJ2-7
TGCGCCAGCAGCCTGGGAAGCGGACAGGCAATTACTAAGCAGTACTTC
CASSLGSGQAITKQYF
>TRBV5-1|-|-|TRBJ1-4
TGCGCCAGCAGCTTAACGAGGGCTAATGAAAAACTGTTTTTT
CASSLTRANEKLFF
>TRBV6-1|TRBD1|few|TRBJ1-6
TGTGCCAGCAGCGCCACGCGGACAGGGAGCTCCTATAATTCACCCCTCCACTTT
CASSATRTGSSYNSPLHF
>TRBV4-1|-|-|TRBJ1-5
TGCGCCAGCAGCCAAGAACAGATTAATCAGCCCCAGCATTTT
CASSQEQINQPQHF
>TRBV18|-|-|TRBJ2-7
TGTGCCAGCTCACCACCCTTGCCCGGGAGTTTCCTCGAGCAGTACTTC
CASSPPLPGSFLEQYF
>TRBV10-2|-|-|TRBJ2-3
TGCGCCAGCAGTGAGTTCGGATCCACAGATACGCAGTATTTT
CASSEFGSTDTQYF
>TRBV4-2|-|few|TRBJ2-2
TGTGCCAGCAGCCAAGAAGAATGGAACACCGGGGAGCTGTTTTTT
CASSQEEWNTGELFF
>TRBV7-2|TRBD1|-|TRBJ1-2
TGTGCCAGCAGCTCATCGGGACAGGGGGCAACGGACTATGGCTACACCTTC
CASSSSGQGATDYGYTF